This T cell receptor beta chain was documented in a study of blood T cell repertoires in COVID-19. In the study overall: Samples representing acute and convalescent COVID-19 were sourced from the United States, Italy and Spain. Sources were T cells, B-cell-depleted T cells, or PBMCs; the material itself was cDNA or gDNA.

Original methodology: From reference gene primer amplification, estimates of nucleated cell counts were derived. The assay was immunoSEQ multiplex PCR, and TCRdb's table has in-frame clones only and misses some. From that table come the V and J calls and clone size; the DNA was used to work out D and trimming. Here the sample spans about 190,000 clones, 65% to 80% being singletons. Germline-derived CDR1 and CDR2 are MDHEN and SYDVKM. CDR3 length: 15 amino acids. V shed 6 bases, J shed 7 bases, and the junction held 5 bases outside the gene matches. This clone was observed a handful of times. This receptor was identified in a woman aged 45-65 years with acute or convalescent COVID-19. The specimen sequenced was peripheral blood. This chain uses TRBV28 with TRBJ2-1; 14 nucleotides align to TRBD2. CDR3 residues: CASSSGTSGRNEQFF. As DNA, the CDR3 is TGTGCCAGCAGCTCCGGGACTAGCGGGAGAAATGAGCAGTTCTTC.